This T cell receptor (beta chain) is from a study of T cell responses to AZD1222 COVID-19 vaccine. Here immunoSEQ multiplex PCR was the method, and the copy in TCRdb shows in-frame clones only, minus some. The sample records roughly 130,000 clones, roughly 92% being singletons. As to this clone: The target antigen is unknown.

Broader study findings: Regions 160-218 and 743-854 held dominance among vaccine-associated CD4 TCRs, which spanned spike. The breadth and depth of Spike-specific TCRs increased once two AZD1222 doses had been given. Samples come after the peak T cell response, not at day 14.

The V end lost 7 bases, the J end lost 1 base, and 13 bases lay between the germline ends. Germline assignment: CDR1 LNHDA and CDR2 SQIVND (reference sequence). The CDR3 is made up of 15 amino acids. The chain has TRBV19 and TRBJ2-2; D not resolved. This specimen was peripheral blood, taken 28 days after the second AZD1222 dose. This clonotype originated in an adult who received the AZD1222 COVID-19 vaccine. The CDR3 sequence is CASKAGRLNTGELFF. The CDR3 bases are TGTGCCAGTAAGGCTGGACGCCTGAACACCGGGGAGCTGTTTTTT.